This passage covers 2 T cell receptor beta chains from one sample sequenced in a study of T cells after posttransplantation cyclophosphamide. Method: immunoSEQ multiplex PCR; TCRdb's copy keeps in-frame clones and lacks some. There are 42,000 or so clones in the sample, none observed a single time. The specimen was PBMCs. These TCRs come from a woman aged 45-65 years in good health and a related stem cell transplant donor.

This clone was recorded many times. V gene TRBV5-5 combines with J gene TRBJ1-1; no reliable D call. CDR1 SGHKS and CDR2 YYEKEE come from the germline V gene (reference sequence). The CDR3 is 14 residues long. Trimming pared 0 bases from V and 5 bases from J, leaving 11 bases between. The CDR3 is CASSLGLAGTEAFF. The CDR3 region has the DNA TGTGCCAGCAGCTTGGGTTTAGCGGGGACTGAAGCTTTCTTT.

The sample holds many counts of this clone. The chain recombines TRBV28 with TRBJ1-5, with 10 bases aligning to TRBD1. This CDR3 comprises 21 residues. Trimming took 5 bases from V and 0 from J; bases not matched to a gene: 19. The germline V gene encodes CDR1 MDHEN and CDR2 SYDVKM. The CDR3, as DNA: TGTGCCAGCAGTACCCCCTGGGGACAGGGGAAGAGAATTGATAGCAATCAGCCCCAGCATTTT. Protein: CASSTPWGQGKRIDSNQPQHF.